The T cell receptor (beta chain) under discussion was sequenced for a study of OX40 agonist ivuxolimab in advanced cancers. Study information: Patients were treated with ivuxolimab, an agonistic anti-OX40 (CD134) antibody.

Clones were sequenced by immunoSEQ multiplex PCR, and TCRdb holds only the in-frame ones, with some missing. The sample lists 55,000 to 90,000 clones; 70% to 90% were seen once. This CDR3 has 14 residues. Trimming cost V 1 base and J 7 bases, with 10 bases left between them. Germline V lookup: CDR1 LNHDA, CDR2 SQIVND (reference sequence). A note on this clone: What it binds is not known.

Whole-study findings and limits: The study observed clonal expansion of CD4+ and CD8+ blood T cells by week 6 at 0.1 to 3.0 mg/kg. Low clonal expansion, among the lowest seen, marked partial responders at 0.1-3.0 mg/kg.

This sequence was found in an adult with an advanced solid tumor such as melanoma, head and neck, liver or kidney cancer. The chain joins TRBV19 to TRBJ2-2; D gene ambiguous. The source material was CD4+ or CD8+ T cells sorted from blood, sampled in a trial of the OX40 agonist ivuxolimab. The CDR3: CASSIVGKFGELFF. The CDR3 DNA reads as TGTGCCAGTAGTATAGTCGGCAAGTTCGGGGAGCTGTTTTTT.